Below are 29 T cell receptor beta chains sequenced from a single sample in a study of T-cell reconstitution after alpha-beta-depleted transplantation in children. Preparation of the TCRbeta library used unique molecular identifiers. TCRdb itself ran the PCR reads through MiXCR, one entry per CDR3 protein. The sample shows 550,000 to 800,000 distinct CDR3 sequences, about 12% of them seen only once. The sample in question was PBMCs, obtained before TCRalphabeta/CD19-depleted stem cell transplant. The source of these receptors is a girl aged 2 to 9 with congenital amegakaryocytic thrombocytopenia, due to receive a stem cell transplant.

This clonotype was counted at least ten times. The V call is TRBV20-1, the J call TRBJ2-7, with TRBD1 identical over 10 bases. The germline V gene encodes CDR1 DFQATT and CDR2 SNEGSKA (reference sequence). The CDR3 length is 13 residues. V dropped 5 bases and J dropped 4; count of bases not matched to a gene: 5. The CDR3 loop reads CSAGGQGDYEQYF. CDR3 bases: TGCAGTGCTGGAGGACAGGGGGATTACGAGCAGTACTTC.

In this sample, this clonotype turned up many times. CDR3 sequence reads: CSASRWESSDTQYF. CDR3 nucleotide sequence: TGCAGCGCTTCGCGGTGGGAGTCATCAGATACGCAGTATTTT. The chain is built from TRBV29-1 and TRBJ2-3; D is perhaps TRBD2 (5 bases). In germline, CDR1 is SQVTM, CDR2 ANQGSEA. Trimming left V 7 bases short and J 4 bases short, with 18 bases between. This CDR3 comprises 14 residues.

Here the CDR3 DNA reads TGTGCCAGCAGCTCCAGTTCTACAGGGAAAGCCATCTACGAGCAGTACTTC. This encodes CASSSSSTGKAIYEQYF. V is TRBV7-2 and J is TRBJ2-7, with a weak D call TRBD1 (6 bases). Trimming shortened V by 4 bases and J by 3 bases, and 22 bases separated the two germline ends. There are 17 residues in the CDR3. The V gene's germline CDR1 is SGHTA and CDR2 FQGNSA.

This rearrangement joins TRBV11-2 to TRBJ1-5; no clear D gene. CDR1 SGHAT and CDR2 FQNNGV come from the germline V gene. This CDR3 has 14 amino acids. V was shortened by 0 bases and J by 4 bases, with 7 bases between the two germline ends. The CDR3 DNA is TGTGCCAGCAGCTTAGATCTACAGAATCAGCCCCAGCATTTT. Protein sequence: CASSLDLQNQPQHF.

This clonotype showed up just a few times. V gene TRBV20-1 combines with J gene TRBJ2-5; D remains unclear. V dropped 6 bases and J dropped 5 bases, with 13 bases sitting between them. Germline V gives CDR1 DFQATT, CDR2 SNEGSKA (reference sequence). There are 12 residues in the CDR3. CDR3 DNA sequence: TGCAGTGCCACAAGTTCAAGGGAGACCCAGTACTTC. This encodes CSATSSRETQYF.

This clonotype came up a few times. The chain carries TRBV27 and TRBJ2-7; D uncertain. Trimming cost V 9 bases and J 2 bases, with 17 bases left between them. Germline V gene data show CDR1 as MNHEY and CDR2 as SMNVEV (reference sequence). The CDR3 is 14 residues long. The CDR3 DNA is TGTGCCAGTTCCGACGCCCATATGCCCTACGAGCAGTACTTC. Translation: CASSDAHMPYEQYF.

This clonotype was seen only a few times. The chain employs TRBV5-5 and TRBJ2-4; D possibly corresponds to TRBD2 (5 bases). V lost 4 bases and J 0 bases, leaving 17 bases between the germline ends. Looked up from germline, CDR1 is SGHKS and CDR2 is YYEKEE (reference sequence). The CDR3 contains 17 residues. CDR3 sequence reads: CASSRRLAGQAKNIQYF. The CDR3 nucleotides read TGTGCCAGCAGCCGCCGCTTGGCGGGTCAAGCCAAAAACATTCAGTACTTC.

The chain recombines TRBV15 with TRBJ2-1; D possibly corresponds to TRBD1 (5 bases). Trimming pared 8 bases from V and 4 bases from J, leaving 12 bases between. CDR3 length: 13 amino acids. CDR1 is LNHNV and CDR2 is YYDKDF in the germline V gene (reference sequence). CDR3 loop: CATGDRDYNEQFF. The DNA for the CDR3 is TGTGCCACCGGCGACAGAGATTACAATGAGCAGTTCTTC.

The chain has TRBV19 and TRBJ2-1; D is uncertain. Per germline, CDR1 LNHDA and CDR2 SQIVND (reference sequence). The CDR3 is 13 amino acids. The V gene lost 3 bases and the J gene lost 5 bases, with 8 bases spanning the gap. The CDR3 DNA is TGTGCCAGTAGTATCGGAACTGACAATGAGCAGTTCTTC. Its translation: CASSIGTDNEQFF.

This clonotype was seen many times. The chain uses TRBV20-1 and TRBJ2-1; D perhaps matches TRBD2 (6 bases). Trimming removed 5 bases from V and 10 bases from J, with 18 bases in between. The CDR3 is made up of 13 amino acids. Germline CDR1 DFQATT, CDR2 SNEGSKA (reference sequence). For the CDR3, the DNA is TGCAGTGCTGGCTCGACTAGGCGCCAGGAGCAGTTCTTC. Its protein product is CSAGSTRRQEQFF.

The table lists this clonotype with many counts. The chain has TRBV28 and TRBJ1-5; the D is unclear. Trimming took 8 bases from V and 11 from J, leaving 13 bases between them. This CDR3 spans 11 amino acids. Germline lookup yields CDR1 MDHEN and CDR2 SYDVKM. The DNA of the CDR3 is TGTGCCAGCGGTACTCGATTTGCCCAGCATTTT. As protein: CASGTRFAQHF.

The table lists this clonotype with many counts. The chain couples TRBV7-9 to TRBJ1-3; no clear D gene. Germline V gives CDR1 SEHNR, CDR2 FQNEAQ (reference sequence). The V and J ends lost 7 bases and 4 bases respectively, with 11 bases between them. The CDR3 is 13 amino acids. DNA of the CDR3: TGTGCCAGCAAAGGCATGGGGGGAAACACCATATATTTT. Protein: CASKGMGGNTIYF.

The rearrangement links TRBV28 to TRBJ2-1, with a possible D match to TRBD1 (6 bases). Trimming took off 3 bases at V and 0 bases at J, with 9 bases between the two ends. This CDR3 has 15 residues. The V gene's germline CDR1 is MDHEN and CDR2 SYDVKM. As DNA, the CDR3 is TGTGCCAGCAGTTTTGGCAGGGGCTCCTACAATGAGCAGTTCTTC. Encoded protein: CASSFGRGSYNEQFF.

There are many counts of this clonotype. The rearrangement links TRBV6-5 to TRBJ2-2; no clear D. There are 14 residues in the CDR3. The V gene lost 4 bases and the J gene lost 1 base, with 7 bases spanning the gap. Germline CDR1 and CDR2: MNHEY and SVGAGI. CDR3 in amino acids: CASSWMVNTGELFF. The CDR3 DNA reads TGTGCCAGCAGTTGGATGGTGAACACCGGGGAGCTGTTTTTT.

The chain employs TRBV19 and TRBJ2-2, with 7 bases aligning to TRBD2. CDR3 size: 14 residues. CDR1 LNHDA and CDR2 SQIVND come from the germline V gene (reference sequence). V lost 7 bases and J lost 4; bases outside the gene matches: 6. CDR3 bases: TGTGCCAGTAAAAACCAGCGGGGCACCGGGGAGCTGTTTTTT. Translated: CASKNQRGTGELFF.

This clonotype was observed at least ten times. Here the CDR3 reads CASSLDRGEVNEQFF. CDR3 nucleotides: TGCGCCAGCAGCTTGGACAGGGGGGAAGTTAATGAGCAGTTCTTC. The chain joins TRBV5-1 to TRBJ2-1; 8 bases are shared with TRBD1. The CDR3 length is 15 residues. V dropped 0 bases and J dropped 7; count of bases not matched to a gene: 6. Germline V lookup: CDR1 SGHRS, CDR2 YFSETQ.

This clonotype was seen ten or more times. This chain connects TRBV12-3 or TRBV12-4 to TRBJ2-3, with D tentatively TRBD2 (6 bases). Gene TRBJ2-5 matches the end of the DNA better, so the J call may be wrong. The CDR3 runs 12 residues. CDR3 bases: TGTGCCAGCAGTCCCCTGGGGGGGACCCAGTACTTC. Amino acid sequence: CASSPLGGTQYF.

The V call is TRBV24-1, the J call TRBJ2-1, with D perhaps matching TRBD1 or TRBD2 (6 bases each). CDR1 is KGHDR, CDR2 SFDVKD, per germline. Trimming stripped 3 bases from V and 6 bases from J, with 23 bases between. This CDR3 has 18 amino acids. CDR3 sequence: CATSDAPGRTGARNEQFF. The CDR3 nucleotides read TGTGCCACCAGTGATGCTCCCGGTCGAACGGGGGCCCGCAATGAGCAGTTCTTC.

The chain joins TRBV5-1 to TRBJ2-5, with 13 positions matching TRBD2. This CDR3 region has 16 residues. Trimming removed 7 bases from V and 5 bases from J; junction bases left unmatched: 11. Germline V CDR1 and CDR2: SGHRS, YFSETQ. This chain's CDR3 is CASRSKGTSGMETQYF. The DNA for the CDR3 is TGCGCCAGCCGATCTAAAGGGACTAGCGGGATGGAGACCCAGTACTTC.

The table lists this clonotype with a few counts. The rearrangement uses TRBV7-9 and TRBJ2-4; TRBD2 might be the D (5 bases). This CDR3 is built from 14 residues. The V and J ends lost 5 bases and 1 base respectively, with 9 bases between them. Germline lookup yields CDR1 SEHNR and CDR2 FQNEAQ (reference sequence). In DNA form, the CDR3 reads TGTGCCAGCAGCCAGACTAACGCCAAAAACATTCAGTACTTC. Protein product: CASSQTNAKNIQYF.

This clonotype has just a few counts. V gene TRBV6-5 combines with J gene TRBJ2-1; TRBD2 matches 8 bases. The ends lost 0 bases at V and 4 bases at J; junction bases unmatched: 5. The CDR3 has 16 amino acids. From germline, CDR1 is MNHEY and CDR2 SVGAGI. The CDR3 reads CASSYSTGRAYNEQFF. DNA for the CDR3: TGTGCCAGCAGTTACTCGACCGGGAGGGCGTACAATGAGCAGTTCTTC.

This clonotype was seen many times. The gene calls are TRBV5-1 and TRBJ2-1; 7 bases fit TRBD1. V lost 4 bases to trimming and J lost 3 bases; unmatched junction nucleotides: 7. Germline V gene lookup returns CDR1 SGHRS and CDR2 YFSETQ. This CDR3 region has 15 residues. The chain's CDR3 is CASSIRQGDYNEQFF. The CDR3 DNA reads as TGCGCCAGCAGCATTCGACAGGGAGACTACAATGAGCAGTTCTTC.

In its sample, this clonotype was seen many times. The chain employs TRBV24-1 and TRBJ2-3, with TRBD1 identical over 9 bases. This CDR3 contains 17 residues. Germline V gives CDR1 KGHDR, CDR2 SFDVKD. The V and J ends lost 3 bases and 4 bases, in that order; junction bases with no gene match: 10. Here the CDR3 DNA reads TGTGCCACCAGTGATCGGGACAGGGCCGTCGCCTCAGATACGCAGTATTTT. It yields the protein CATSDRDRAVASDTQYF.

Note on this clonotype: A much larger clonotype is one base distant, so this may be a read error. V gene TRBV10-3 combines with J gene TRBJ2-7; TRBD1 agrees at 7 bases. CDR1 and CDR2 from the germline V gene are ENHRY and SYGVKD. The CDR3 consists of 16 residues. CDR3 sequence: CAISEALDRAKHEQHF. The DNA of the CDR3 is TGTGCCATCAGTGAAGCACTAGACAGGGCGAAGCACGAGCAGCACTTC.

This clonotype was counted only a few times. The V gene is TRBV5-1, the J gene TRBJ2-3; D possibly matches TRBD1 or TRBD2 (6 bases each). CDR1 and CDR2 (germline): SGHRS, YFSETQ. The CDR3 contains 14 residues. The V end lost 4 bases, the J end lost 3 bases, and 12 bases lay between the germline ends. The CDR3 reads CASSHGGETDTQYF. The CDR3 nucleotides read TGCGCCAGCAGCCACGGGGGCGAGACAGATACGCAGTATTTT.

The genes are TRBV20-1 and TRBJ2-3; D might be TRBD2 (6 bases). Germline V gene sequence: CDR1 DFQATT, CDR2 SNEGSKA (reference sequence). The CDR3 runs to 15 residues. Between the trimmed V and J ends, which lost 1 base and 2 bases, there was a span of 13 bases. The DNA of the CDR3 is TGCAGTGCTAGAGTCGGGGGAGCCAACACAGATACGCAGTATTTT. It specifies CSARVGGANTDTQYF.

This chain joins TRBV29-1 and TRBJ2-3; 7 bases agree with TRBD2. The V and J ends lost 4 bases and 3 bases, in that order; junction bases with no gene match: 16. The CDR3 extends over 17 amino acids. The germline gives CDR1 SQVTM, CDR2 ANQGSEA. This CDR3 reads CSVGLAGKISTTDTQYF. CDR3 bases: TGCAGCGTTGGACTAGCAGGAAAAATATCCACAACAGATACGCAGTATTTT.

As regards this clonotype: At one end the junction does not follow the germline gene, possibly because of a read error. This chain links TRBV20-1 with TRBJ2-5; 9 nucleotides align to TRBD2. Germline V gene sequence: CDR1 DFQATT, CDR2 SNEGSKA (reference sequence). This CDR3 has 17 residues. The CDR3 sequence is CCARDWSSGTVQETQYF. Here the CDR3 DNA reads TGCTGTGCTAGAGATTGGTCTAGCGGGACGGTTCAAGAGACCCAGTACTTC.

This clonotype was detected ten times or more. This rearrangement joins TRBV20-1 to TRBJ2-6, with TRBD1 as a possible D gene (5 bases). The CDR3 has 15 amino acids. Germline CDR1 and CDR2: DFQATT and SNEGSKA (reference sequence). The ends were cut back, 3 bases at V and 4 bases at J, with 13 bases in the middle. CDR3 bases: TGCAGTGCTAGGGCCAGGGTATCAGGGGCCAACGTCCTGACTTTC. Protein product: CSARARVSGANVLTF.